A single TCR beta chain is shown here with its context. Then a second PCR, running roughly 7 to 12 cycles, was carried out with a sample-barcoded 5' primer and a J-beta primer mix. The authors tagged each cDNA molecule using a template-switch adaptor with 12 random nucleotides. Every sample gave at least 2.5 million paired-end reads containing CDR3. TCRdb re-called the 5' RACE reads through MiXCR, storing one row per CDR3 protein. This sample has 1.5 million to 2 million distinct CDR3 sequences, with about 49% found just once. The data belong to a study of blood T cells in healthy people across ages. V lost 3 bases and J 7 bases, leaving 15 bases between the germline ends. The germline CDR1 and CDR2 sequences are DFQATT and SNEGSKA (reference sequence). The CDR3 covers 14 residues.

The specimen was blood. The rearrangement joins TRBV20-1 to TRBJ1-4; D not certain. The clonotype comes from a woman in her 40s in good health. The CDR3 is CSARVGRRVEKLFF. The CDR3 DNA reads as TGCAGTGCTAGGGTAGGGCGAAGGGTTGAAAAACTGTTTTTT.